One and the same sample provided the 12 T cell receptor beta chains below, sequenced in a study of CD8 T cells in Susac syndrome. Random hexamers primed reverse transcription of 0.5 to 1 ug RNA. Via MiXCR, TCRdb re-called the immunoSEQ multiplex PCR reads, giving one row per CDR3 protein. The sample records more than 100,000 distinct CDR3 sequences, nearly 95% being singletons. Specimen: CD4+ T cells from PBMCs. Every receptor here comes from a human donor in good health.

The CDR3 here is CAVTYRGSSYNEQFF. For the CDR3, the DNA is TGTGCCGTAACTTATCGAGGAAGCTCCTACAATGAGCAGTTCTTC. The chain carries TRBV6-1 and TRBJ2-1; D gene unclear. Trimming cost V 11 bases and J 0 bases, with 17 bases left between them. This CDR3 has 15 residues. Germline V gene lookup returns CDR1 MNHNS and CDR2 SASEGT.

CDR3 loop: CASRDHQGWETQYF. CDR3 coding DNA: TGTGCCAGCAGAGACCATCAGGGATGGGAGACCCAGTACTTC. The chain couples TRBV12-3 or TRBV12-4 to TRBJ2-5; D possibly corresponds to TRBD1 (5 bases). The length of the CDR3 is 14 residues. Deletions cut 6 bases from V and 5 bases from J, with 16 bases between.

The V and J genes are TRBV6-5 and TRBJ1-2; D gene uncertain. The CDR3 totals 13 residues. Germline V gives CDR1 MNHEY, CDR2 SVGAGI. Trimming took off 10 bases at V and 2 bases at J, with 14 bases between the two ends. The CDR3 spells CATRLGRNYGYTF. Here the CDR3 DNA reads TGTGCCACCCGTTTGGGGAGGAACTATGGCTACACCTTC.

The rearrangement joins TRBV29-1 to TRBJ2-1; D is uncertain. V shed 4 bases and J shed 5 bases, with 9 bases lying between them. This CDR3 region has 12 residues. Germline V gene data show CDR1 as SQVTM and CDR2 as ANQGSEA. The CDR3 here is CSVGPTNNEQFF. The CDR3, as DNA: TGCAGCGTTGGACCGACGAACAATGAGCAGTTCTTC.

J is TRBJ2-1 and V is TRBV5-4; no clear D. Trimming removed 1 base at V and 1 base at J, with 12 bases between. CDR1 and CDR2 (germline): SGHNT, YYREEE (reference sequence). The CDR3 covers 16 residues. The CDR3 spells CASSLLGGQSYNEQFF. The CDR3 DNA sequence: TGTGCCAGCAGCTTGTTAGGTGGGCAGTCCTACAATGAGCAGTTCTTC.

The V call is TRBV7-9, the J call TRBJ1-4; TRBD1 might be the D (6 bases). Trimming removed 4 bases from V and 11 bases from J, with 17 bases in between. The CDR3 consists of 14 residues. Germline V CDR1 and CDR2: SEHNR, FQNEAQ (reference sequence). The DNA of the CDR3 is TGTGCCAGCAGCTCCCCCGAGGGGGTCGGGAAACTGTTTTTT. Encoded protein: CASSSPEGVGKLFF.

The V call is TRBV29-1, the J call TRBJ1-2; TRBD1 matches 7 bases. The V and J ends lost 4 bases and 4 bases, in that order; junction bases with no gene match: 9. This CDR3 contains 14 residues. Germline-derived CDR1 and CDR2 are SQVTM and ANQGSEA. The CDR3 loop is CSVVIRGSSYGYTF. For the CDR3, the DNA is TGCAGCGTTGTTATCAGGGGGAGTTCCTATGGCTACACCTTC. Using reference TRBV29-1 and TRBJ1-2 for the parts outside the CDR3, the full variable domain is SAVISQKPSRDICQRGTSLTIQCQVDSQVTMMFWYRQQPGQSLTLIATANQGSEATYESGFVIDKFPISRPNLTFSTLTVSNMSPEDSSIYLCSVVIRGSSYGYTFGSGTRLTVV.

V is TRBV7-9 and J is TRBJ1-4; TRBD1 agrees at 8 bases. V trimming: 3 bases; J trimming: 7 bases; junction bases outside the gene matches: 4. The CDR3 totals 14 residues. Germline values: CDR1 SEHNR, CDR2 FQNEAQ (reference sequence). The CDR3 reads CASSFRGPGEKLFF. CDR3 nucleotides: TGTGCCAGCAGCTTCAGGGGGCCTGGTGAAAAACTGTTTTTT.

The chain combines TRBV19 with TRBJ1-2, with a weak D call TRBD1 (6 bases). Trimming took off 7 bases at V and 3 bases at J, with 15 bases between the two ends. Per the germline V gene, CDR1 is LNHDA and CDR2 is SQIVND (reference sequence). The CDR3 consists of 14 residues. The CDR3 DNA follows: TGTGCCAGTACCACCCCCGGACAGCACTATGGCTACACCTTC. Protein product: CASTTPGQHYGYTF.

The CDR3 loop is CAWMKDVRETQYF. CDR3 bases: TGTGCCTGGATGAAGGATGTAAGAGAGACCCAGTACTTC. This chain joins TRBV30 and TRBJ2-5; D is ambiguous. The V gene lost 4 bases and the J gene lost 4 bases, with 13 bases spanning the gap. Germline values: CDR1 GTSNPN, CDR2 SVGIG (reference sequence). The CDR3 spans 13 residues.

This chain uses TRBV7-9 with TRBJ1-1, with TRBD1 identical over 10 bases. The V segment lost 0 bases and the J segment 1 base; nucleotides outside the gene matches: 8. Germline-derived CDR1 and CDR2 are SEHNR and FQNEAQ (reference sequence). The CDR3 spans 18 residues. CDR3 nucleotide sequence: TGTGCCAGCAGCTTAGCCCTACATCGGGACAGGGGGAACACTGAAGCTTTCTTT. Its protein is CASSLALHRDRGNTEAFF.

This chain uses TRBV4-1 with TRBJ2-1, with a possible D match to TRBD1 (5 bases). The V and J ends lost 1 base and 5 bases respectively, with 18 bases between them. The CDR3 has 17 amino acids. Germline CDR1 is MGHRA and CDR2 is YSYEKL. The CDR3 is CASSQVVATGFDNEQFF. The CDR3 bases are TGCGCCAGCAGCCAAGTCGTCGCCACAGGTTTCGACAATGAGCAGTTCTTC.